This TCR beta chain comes out of a study of graft-versus-host responses after intestinal transplantation. On the study more broadly: Each of the recipients got a multivisceral, liver-intestinal, or isolated intestinal transplant. Tacrolimus and steroids were given for around 3 years to all recipients after anti-thymocyte globulin induction.

Comments on this clone: Its antigen is unknown.

Study-wide findings and caveats: Some GvH clones were seen earlier in gut or blood, suggesting intestinal origin.

From germline, CDR1 is SGHNT and CDR2 YYREEE (reference sequence). J gave up 2 bases and V 2 bases, and 5 bases lay outside the gene matches. This CDR3 contains 15 residues. Using immunoSEQ multiplex PCR, the repertoire was profiled, and TCRdb retains in-frame clones only, with some absent. Of about 88,000 clones in the sample, 90% were seen once. The sample in question was unstimulated CD4+ T cells sorted from spleen or lymph node cells, obtained before intestinal transplant. The clonotype was recovered from a human donor who received an intestinal transplant. This chain links TRBV5-4 with TRBJ2-5; 8 positions agree with TRBD1. The chain's CDR3 is CASSLDWTGQETQYF. The CDR3 DNA reads TGTGCCAGCAGCTTAGATTGGACAGGGCAAGAGACCCAGTACTTC. Filled out from reference TRBV5-4 and TRBJ2-5, the complete variable domain reads ETGVTQSPTHLIKTRGQQVTLRCSSQSGHNTVSWYQQALGQGPQFIFQYYREEENGRGNFPPRFSGLQFPNYSSELNVNALELDDSALYLCASSLDWTGQETQYFGPGTRLLVL.